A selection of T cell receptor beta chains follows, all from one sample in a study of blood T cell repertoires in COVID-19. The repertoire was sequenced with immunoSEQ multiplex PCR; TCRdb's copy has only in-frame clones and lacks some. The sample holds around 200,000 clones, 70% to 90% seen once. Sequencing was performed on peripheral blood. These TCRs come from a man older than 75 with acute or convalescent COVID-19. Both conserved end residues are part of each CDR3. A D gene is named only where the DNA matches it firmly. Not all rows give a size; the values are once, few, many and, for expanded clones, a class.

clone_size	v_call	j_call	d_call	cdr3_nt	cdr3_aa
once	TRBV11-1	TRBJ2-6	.	TGTGCCAGCAGCTTAGGAGGGTCCGGGGCCAACGTCCTGACTTTC	CASSLGGSGANVLTF
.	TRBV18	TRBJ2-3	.	TGTGCCAGCTCACGACAGTCTAGCACAGATACGCAGTATTTT	CASSRQSSTDTQYF
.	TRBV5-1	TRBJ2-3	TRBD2	TGCGCCAGCAGCTTGGTAGCGGGAGTAGGCACAGATACGCAGTATTTT	CASSLVAGVGTDTQYF
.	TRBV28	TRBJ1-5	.	TGTGCCAGCAGTTTGCGGGGGGTTGGACAGCCCCAGCATTTT	CASSLRGVGQPQHF
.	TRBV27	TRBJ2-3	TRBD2	TGTGCCAGCAGTTTGCTCCTAGCGGGAGTTTTGAGGACAGATACGCAGTATTTT	CASSLLLAGVLRTDTQYF
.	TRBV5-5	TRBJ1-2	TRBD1	TGTGCCAGCAGCTTGGACAGGGGCTATGGCTACACCTTC	CASSLDRGYGYTF
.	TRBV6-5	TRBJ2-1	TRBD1	TGTGCCAGCAGGCCTACAGGGGCGGATGAGCAGTTCTTC	CASRPTGADEQFF
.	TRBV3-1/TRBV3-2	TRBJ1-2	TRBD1	TGTGCCAGCAGCCCGCGGGACAGTGTAAACTATGGCTACACCTTC	CASSPRDSVNYGYTF
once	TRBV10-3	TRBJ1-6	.	TGTGCCATCAGTGATGAGGGTAGCTCACCCCTCCACTTT	CAISDEGSSPLHF
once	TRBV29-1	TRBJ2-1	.	TGCAGCGTTGAAAAAGGGGTAGGGCGGTTCTTC	CSVEKGVGRFF
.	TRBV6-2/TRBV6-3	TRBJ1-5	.	TGTGCCAGCAGTTACTGGGGAGGGGGCAATCAGCCCCAGCATTTT	CASSYWGGGNQPQHF
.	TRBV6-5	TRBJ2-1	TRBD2	TGTGCCAGCACCGGAGCGGGAGTGGCTGAGCAGTTCTTC	CASTGAGVAEQFF
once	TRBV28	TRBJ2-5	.	TGTGCCAGCAGTTCTACACAGGCCCCCCGGGAGACCCAGTACTTC	CASSSTQAPRETQYF
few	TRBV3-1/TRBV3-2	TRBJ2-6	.	TGTGCCAGCAGCCTTCGAGGGAGCTCTGGGGCCAACGTCCTGACTTTC	CASSLRGSSGANVLTF
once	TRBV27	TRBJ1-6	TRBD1	TGTGCCAGCTCTCGCTGGGGGGGACAGGCCCATTCACCCCTCCACTTT	CASSRWGGQAHSPLHF
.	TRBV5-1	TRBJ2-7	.	TGCGCCAGCAGCTTGGGCGGGACAGCCACCGAGCAGTACTTC	CASSLGGTATEQYF
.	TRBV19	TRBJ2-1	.	TGTGCCAGTAGTATAGGACAGCGTGGCAATGAGCAGTTCTTC	CASSIGQRGNEQFF
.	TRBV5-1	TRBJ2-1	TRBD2	TGCGCCAGCAGATTCGGGACTACTGGGGAGCAGTTCTTC	CASRFGTTGEQFF
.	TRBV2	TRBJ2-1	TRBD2	TGTGCCAGCGCCCAACTAGCGGGAGTTCGTAATGAGCAGTTCTTC	CASAQLAGVRNEQFF
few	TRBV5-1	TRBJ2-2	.	TGCGCCAGCAGCTTGGATATCGGGGGAGGCGGGGAGCTGTTTTTT	CASSLDIGGGGELFF
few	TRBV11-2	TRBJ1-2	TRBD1	TGTGCCAGCAGCTTAGGGGGCCGGGACAGGAGGTTTCATGGCTACACCTTC	CASSLGGRDRRFHGYTF
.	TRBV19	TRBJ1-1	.	TGTGCCAGTAGTACACAGGTGAACACTGAAGCTTTCTTT	CASSTQVNTEAFF
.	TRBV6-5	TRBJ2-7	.	TGTGCCACCCGGGGTGGGACCTACGAGCAGTACTTC	CATRGGTYEQYF
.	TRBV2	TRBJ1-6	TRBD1	TGTGCCAGCAGTCCTTGGAGGGGAAGACAGGGAACGTCTAATTCACCCCTCCACTTT	CASSPWRGRQGTSNSPLHF
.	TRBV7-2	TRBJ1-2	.	TGTGCCAGCAGCTCCCAGTCAGGCGTCTATGGCTACACCTTC	CASSSQSGVYGYTF
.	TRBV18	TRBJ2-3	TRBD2	TGTGCCAGCTCACCACGGCTAGCGGGAGGCACAGATACGCAGTATTTT	CASSPRLAGGTDTQYF
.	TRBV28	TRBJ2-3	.	TGTGCCAGCAGTTTGGGGGGATACAACACAGATACGCAGTATTTT	CASSLGGYNTDTQYF
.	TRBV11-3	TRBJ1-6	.	TGTGCCAGCAGCTTAGAGGGTGCGGGGCGGAATTCACCCCTCCACTTT	CASSLEGAGRNSPLHF
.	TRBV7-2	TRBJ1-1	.	TGTGCCAGCAACCTAGGAGTGAACACTGAAGCTTTCTTT	CASNLGVNTEAFF
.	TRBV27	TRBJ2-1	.	TGTGCCAGCAGTCCCAACGGGGGAGCGGAGTTCTTC	CASSPNGGAEFF
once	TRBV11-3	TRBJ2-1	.	TGTGCCAGCAGCCCCGGGATGGGTGAGCAGTTCTTC	CASSPGMGEQFF
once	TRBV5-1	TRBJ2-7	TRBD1	TGCGCCAGCAGCCTAGGGACAGGGCAATACGAGCAGTACTTC	CASSLGTGQYEQYF